What follows are 8 T cell receptor beta chains derived from one specimen sequenced in a study of T cells in Graves' hyperthyroidism and ophthalmopathy. Amplification of TCR beta CDR3 regions was performed using RNA transcripts as template. When the TCR CDR3 underwent first-round RT-PCR, the HTBI primer set was used. TCRdb reprocessed the multiplex PCR reads via MiXCR and lists one record per CDR3 protein. The top ten hold around two fifths of the sample, which has 190,000 or so distinct CDR3 sequences, about 16% seen once. The sample consisted of blood. These receptors were obtained from a man aged 35 to 55 with Graves' hyperthyroidism.

This clonotype was observed at least ten times. This sequence joins TRBV27 and TRBJ1-5; D is unclear. Looked up from germline, CDR1 is MNHEY and CDR2 is SMNVEV (reference sequence). Trimming removed 6 bases at V and 0 bases at J, with 6 bases between. This CDR3 is built from 13 residues. The CDR3 region is CASRLYSNQPQHF. The CDR3 DNA is TGTGCCAGCAGACTGTATAGCAATCAGCCCCAGCATTTT.

The chain couples TRBV11-2 to TRBJ2-2; TRBD1 agrees at 8 bases. CDR1 is SGHAT and CDR2 is FQNNGV in the germline V gene. The CDR3 contains 18 residues. V lost 5 bases to trimming and J lost 0 bases; unmatched junction nucleotides: 11. The DNA for the CDR3 is TGTGCCAGCAGCCAAATACCGGACAGGGACCCGAACACCGGGGAGCTGTTTTTT. Amino acids: CASSQIPDRDPNTGELFF.

This clonotype was detected many times. The V gene is TRBV20-1, the J gene TRBJ2-3; the D gene is possibly TRBD2 (5 bases). CDR1 and CDR2 (germline): DFQATT, SNEGSKA (reference sequence). CDR3 length equals 19 residues. V lost 0 bases and J lost 4, with 26 bases in between. In nucleotides, the CDR3 is TGCAGTGCTAGAGATTATTGGCTAGCTTCCCTAGAACCCTCAGATACGCAGTATTTT. Its translation is CSARDYWLASLEPSDTQYF.

The V gene is TRBV9, the J gene TRBJ2-7; 7 bases map to TRBD1. Germline trimming cut 3 bases from V and 6 bases from J; bases unmatched to any gene: 9. The CDR3 consists of 14 residues. The germline V gene encodes CDR1 SGDLS and CDR2 YYNGEE. The CDR3 DNA follows: TGTGCCAGCAGCGGTCTCGTGACAGGGCCCGAGCAGTACTTC. Its protein is CASSGLVTGPEQYF.

This clonotype was detected a few times. The chain couples TRBV18 to TRBJ1-2, with a tentative D call TRBD1 (5 bases). The V end lost 3 bases, the J end lost 2 bases, and 7 bases lay between the germline ends. CDR1 and CDR2 (germline): KGHSH, LQKENI. This CDR3 spans 13 amino acids. The DNA for the CDR3 is TGTGCCAGCTCACCCGGGGACAACTATGGCTACACCTTC. It is translated as CASSPGDNYGYTF.

This clonotype was recorded at least ten times. The CDR3 DNA sequence: TGCAGTGCTAGATCGACGGTTGACGGTGAGCAGTTCTTC. It encodes CSARSTVDGEQFF. The V and J genes are TRBV20-1 and TRBJ2-1; D gene unclear. CDR3 size: 13 residues. Trimming shortened V by 2 bases and J by 9 bases, and 14 bases separated the two germline ends. Germline V gives CDR1 DFQATT, CDR2 SNEGSKA (reference sequence).

This clonotype was seen a handful of times. V usage is TRBV7-2 and J usage is TRBJ2-5; possible D gene TRBD1, 6 bases. CDR1 and CDR2 from the germline V gene are SGHTA and FQGNSA. Trimming left V 3 bases short and J 5 bases short, with 13 bases between. The CDR3 contains 14 residues. This CDR3 reads CASSLRQARETQYF. CDR3 coding DNA: TGTGCCAGCAGCTTGAGACAGGCTCGGGAGACCCAGTACTTC.

There are many counts of this clonotype. This sequence joins TRBV20-1 and TRBJ1-2; D unresolved. Per the germline V gene, CDR1 is DFQATT and CDR2 is SNEGSKA (reference sequence). CDR3 size: 12 residues. Deletions cut 6 bases from V and 2 bases from J, with 10 bases between. CDR3: CSAGGRNYGYTF. CDR3 nucleotide sequence: TGCAGTGCCGGAGGGAGGAACTATGGCTACACCTTC.